This T cell receptor (beta chain) was sequenced for a study of control samples from healthy donors and cancer patients. Germline CDR1 and CDR2: LGHDT and YNNKEL (reference sequence). V was shortened by 1 base and J by 3 bases, with 10 bases between the two germline ends. This CDR3 contains 15 residues. Assay used: immunoSEQ multiplex PCR; TCRdb lists only in-frame clones, some missing. The table lists 70,000 or so clones, about four fifths of them singletons. The chain carries TRBV3-1 (or the pseudogene TRBV3-2) and TRBJ2-1, with D hard to call. Sequencing was done on a sample of PBMCs. This TCR came from a woman between 50 and 59 years old with lung cancer. The CDR3 sequence is CASSQGRQVYNEQFF. The CDR3 DNA follows: TGTGCCAGCAGCCAAGGAAGGCAGGTCTACAATGAGCAGTTCTTC.